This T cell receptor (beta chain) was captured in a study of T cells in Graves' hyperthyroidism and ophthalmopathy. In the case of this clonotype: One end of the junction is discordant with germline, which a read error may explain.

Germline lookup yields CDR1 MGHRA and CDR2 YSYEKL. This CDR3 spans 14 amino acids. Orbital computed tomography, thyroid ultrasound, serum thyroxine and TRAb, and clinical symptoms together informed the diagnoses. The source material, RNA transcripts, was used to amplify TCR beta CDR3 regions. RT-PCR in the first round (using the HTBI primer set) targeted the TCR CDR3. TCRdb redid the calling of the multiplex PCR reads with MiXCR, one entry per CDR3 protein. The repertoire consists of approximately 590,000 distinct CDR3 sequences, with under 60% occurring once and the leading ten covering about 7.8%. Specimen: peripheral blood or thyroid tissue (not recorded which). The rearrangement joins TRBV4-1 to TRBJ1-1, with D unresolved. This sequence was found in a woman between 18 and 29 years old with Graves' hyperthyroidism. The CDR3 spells CASSIYGPGTEAFF. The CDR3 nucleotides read TGTGCCAGTAGTATTTATGGGCCTGGGACTGAAGCTTTCTTT.